This T cell receptor (beta chain) was recorded in a study of regulatory T cells in long-lasting Graves disease. For the study at large: The criterion for persistent Graves' disease was over 5 years of antithyroid drugs with positive TSH receptor antibodies. Study-wide results and limits: Fewer public clonotypes were shared by new patients (around 970) than by persistent patients (about 2,800).

HTBI primers from iRepertoire and Arm-PCR of CDR3 regions yielded the TCR beta libraries. From the multiplex PCR reads, TCRdb called clonotypes with MiXCR, one entry per CDR3 protein. Here the sample spans hundreds of thousands of distinct CDR3 sequences, about 20% being singletons. Details on this clonotype: Its target is unknown.

Time point denoted: persistent/refractory GD, antithyroid drugs over 5 years with positive TRAb. RNA isolated from PBMCs was used to make the TCR library. American Thyroid Association guidelines defined Graves' disease diagnosis. Trimming removed 4 bases from V and 8 bases from J; junction bases left unmatched: 5. Germline values: CDR1 SQVTM, CDR2 ANQGSEA. The CDR3 loop spans 13 amino acids. The sample in question was peripheral blood mononuclear cells (PBMCs), obtained when the disease was refractory, from a patient treated with antithyroid drugs. This receptor was obtained from a female donor with Graves disease. V is TRBV29-1 and J is TRBJ2-1; 10 bases are a match to TRBD2. CDR3 residues: CSVALAGGHEQFF. CDR3 DNA sequence: TGCAGCGTTGCCTTAGCGGGGGGACATGAGCAGTTCTTC.